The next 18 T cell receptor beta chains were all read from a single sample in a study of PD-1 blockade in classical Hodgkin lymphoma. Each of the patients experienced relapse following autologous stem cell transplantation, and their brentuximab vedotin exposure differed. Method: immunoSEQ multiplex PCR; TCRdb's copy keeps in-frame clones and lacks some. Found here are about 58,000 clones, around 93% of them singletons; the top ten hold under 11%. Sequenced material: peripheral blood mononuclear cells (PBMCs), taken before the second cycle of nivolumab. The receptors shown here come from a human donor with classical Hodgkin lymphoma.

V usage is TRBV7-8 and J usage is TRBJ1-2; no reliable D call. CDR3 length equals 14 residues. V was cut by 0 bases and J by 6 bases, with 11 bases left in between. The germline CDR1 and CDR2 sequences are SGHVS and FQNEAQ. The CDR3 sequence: CASSLAGYNNGYTF. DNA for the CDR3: TGTGCCAGCAGCTTAGCGGGGTATAATAATGGCTACACCTTC.

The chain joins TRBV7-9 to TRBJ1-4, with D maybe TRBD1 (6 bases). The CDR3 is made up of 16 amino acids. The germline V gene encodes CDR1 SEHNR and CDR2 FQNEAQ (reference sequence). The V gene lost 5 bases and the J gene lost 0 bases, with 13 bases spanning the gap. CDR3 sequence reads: CASSRGQPTTNEKLFF. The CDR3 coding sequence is TGTGCCAGCAGCCGGGGACAACCAACAACTAATGAAAAACTGTTTTTT. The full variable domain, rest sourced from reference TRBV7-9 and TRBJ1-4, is DTGVSQNPRHKITKRGQNVTFRCDPISEHNRLYWYRQTLGQGPEFLTYFQNEAQLEKSRLLSDRFSAERPKGSFSTLEIQRTEQGDSAMYLCASSRGQPTTNEKLFFGSGTQLSVL.

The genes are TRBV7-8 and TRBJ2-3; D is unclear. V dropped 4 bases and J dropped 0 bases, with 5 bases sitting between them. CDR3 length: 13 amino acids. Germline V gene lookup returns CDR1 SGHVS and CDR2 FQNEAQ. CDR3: CASSSQSTDTQYF. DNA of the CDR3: TGTGCCAGCAGCTCACAGAGCACAGATACGCAGTATTTT.

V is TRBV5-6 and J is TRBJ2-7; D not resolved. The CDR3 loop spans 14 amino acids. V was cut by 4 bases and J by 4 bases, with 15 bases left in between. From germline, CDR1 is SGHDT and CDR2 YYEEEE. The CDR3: CASSRRSLQYEQYF. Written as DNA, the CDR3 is TGTGCCAGCAGCAGACGGTCCCTTCAATACGAGCAGTACTTC.

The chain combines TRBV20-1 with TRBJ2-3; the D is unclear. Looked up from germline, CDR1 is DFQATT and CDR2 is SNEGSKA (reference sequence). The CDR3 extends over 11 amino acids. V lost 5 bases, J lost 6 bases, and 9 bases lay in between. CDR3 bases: TGCAGTGCTGGAGTTGGGGATACGCAGTATTTT. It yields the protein CSAGVGDTQYF.

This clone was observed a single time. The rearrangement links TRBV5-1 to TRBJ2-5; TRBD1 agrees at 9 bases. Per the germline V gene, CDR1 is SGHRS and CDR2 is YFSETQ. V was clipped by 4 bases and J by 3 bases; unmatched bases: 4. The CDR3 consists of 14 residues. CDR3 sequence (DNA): TGCGCCAGCAGCCCGGGGACAGGGAAAGAGACCCAGTACTTC. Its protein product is CASSPGTGKETQYF.

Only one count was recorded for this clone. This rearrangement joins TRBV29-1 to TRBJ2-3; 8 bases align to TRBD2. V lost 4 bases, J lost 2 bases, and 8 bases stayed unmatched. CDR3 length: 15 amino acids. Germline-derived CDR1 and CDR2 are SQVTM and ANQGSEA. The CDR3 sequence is CSVAGTSGVTDTQYF. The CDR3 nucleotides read TGCAGCGTTGCCGGCACTAGCGGAGTCACAGATACGCAGTATTTT.

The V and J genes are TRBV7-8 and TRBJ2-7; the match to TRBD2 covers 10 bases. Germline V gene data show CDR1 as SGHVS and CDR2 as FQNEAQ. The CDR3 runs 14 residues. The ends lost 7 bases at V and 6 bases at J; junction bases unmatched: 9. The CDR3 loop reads CASTRAGGPREQYF. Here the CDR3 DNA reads TGTGCCAGCACCCGAGCGGGAGGGCCTCGCGAGCAGTACTTC.

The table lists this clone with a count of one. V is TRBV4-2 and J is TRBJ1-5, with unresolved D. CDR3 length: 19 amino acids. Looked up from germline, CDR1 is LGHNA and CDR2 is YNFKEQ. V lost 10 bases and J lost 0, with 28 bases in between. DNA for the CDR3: TGTGCCAACAGACACCATCCGACGGGGAGGTATTATAGCAATCAGCCCCAGCATTTT. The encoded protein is CANRHHPTGRYYSNQPQHF.

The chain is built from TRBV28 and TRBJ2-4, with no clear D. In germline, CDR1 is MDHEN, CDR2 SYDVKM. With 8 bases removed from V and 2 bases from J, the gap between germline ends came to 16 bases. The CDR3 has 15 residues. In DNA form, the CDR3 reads TGTGCCAGCGGAAAAGACTGGTTGTCCAAAAACATTCAGTACTTC. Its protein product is CASGKDWLSKNIQYF.

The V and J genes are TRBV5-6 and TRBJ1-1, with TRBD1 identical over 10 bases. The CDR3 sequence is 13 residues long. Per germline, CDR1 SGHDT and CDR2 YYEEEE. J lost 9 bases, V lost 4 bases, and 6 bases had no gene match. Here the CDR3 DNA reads TGTGCCAGCAGCGGCGACAGGGGGCGGCAAGCTTTCTTT. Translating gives CASSGDRGRQAFF.

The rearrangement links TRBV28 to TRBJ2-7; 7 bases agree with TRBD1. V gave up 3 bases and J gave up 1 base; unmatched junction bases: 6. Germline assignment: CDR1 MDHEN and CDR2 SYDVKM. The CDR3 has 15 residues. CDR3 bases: TGTGCCAGCAGTTTGGGACAGATTAATTCCTACGAGCAGTACTTC. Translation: CASSLGQINSYEQYF. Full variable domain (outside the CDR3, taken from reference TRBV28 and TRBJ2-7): DVKVTQSSRYLVKRTGEKVFLECVQDMDHENMFWYRQDPGLGLRLIYFSYDVKMKEKGDIPEGYSVSREKKERFSLILESASTNQTSMYLCASSLGQINSYEQYFGPGTRLTVT.

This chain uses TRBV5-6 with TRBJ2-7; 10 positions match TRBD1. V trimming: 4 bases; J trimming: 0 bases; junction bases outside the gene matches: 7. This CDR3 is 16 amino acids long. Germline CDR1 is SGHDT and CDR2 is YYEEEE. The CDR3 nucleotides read TGTGCCAGCAGCCGCGGGACAGGGGCCGCCTCCTACGAGCAGTACTTC. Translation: CASSRGTGAASYEQYF.

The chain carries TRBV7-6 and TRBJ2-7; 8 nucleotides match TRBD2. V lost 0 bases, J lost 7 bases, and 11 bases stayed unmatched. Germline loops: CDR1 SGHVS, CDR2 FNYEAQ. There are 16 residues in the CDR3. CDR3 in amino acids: CASSLARKRELREQYF. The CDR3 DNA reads TGTGCCAGCAGCTTAGCTAGGAAGCGGGAGTTGCGGGAGCAGTACTTC.

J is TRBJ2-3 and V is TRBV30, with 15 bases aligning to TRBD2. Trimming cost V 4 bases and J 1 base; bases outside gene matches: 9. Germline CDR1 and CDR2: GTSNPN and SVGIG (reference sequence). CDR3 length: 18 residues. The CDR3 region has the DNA TGTGCCTGGACTCGAGGGACTAGCGGGAGGTGGGGCACAGATACGCAGTATTTT. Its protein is CAWTRGTSGRWGTDTQYF.

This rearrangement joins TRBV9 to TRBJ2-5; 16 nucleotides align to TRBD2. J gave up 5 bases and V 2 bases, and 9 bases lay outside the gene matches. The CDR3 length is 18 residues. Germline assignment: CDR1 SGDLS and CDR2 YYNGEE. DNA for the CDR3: TGTGCCAGCAGCGTCGGGACTAGCGGGAGGGCAGGCTGGGAGACCCAGTACTTC. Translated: CASSVGTSGRAGWETQYF.

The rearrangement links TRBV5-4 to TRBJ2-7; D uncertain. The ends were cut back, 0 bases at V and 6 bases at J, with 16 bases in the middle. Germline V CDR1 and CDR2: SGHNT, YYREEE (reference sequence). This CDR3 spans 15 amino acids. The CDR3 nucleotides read TGTGCCAGCAGCTTGGAAGTCGGTTTCTTCGGCGAGCAGTACTTC. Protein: CASSLEVGFFGEQYF.

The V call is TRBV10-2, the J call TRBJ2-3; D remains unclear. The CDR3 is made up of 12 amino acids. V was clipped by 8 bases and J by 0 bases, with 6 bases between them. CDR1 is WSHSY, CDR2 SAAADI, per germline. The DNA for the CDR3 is TGCGCCAGCGAAGCTAGCACAGATACGCAGTATTTT. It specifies CASEASTDTQYF.